The present entry profiles one T cell receptor (beta chain) with its context. The sample originates from a study of T cells expressing NK-cell markers. Reanalyzing the 5' RACE reads, TCRdb keeps one entry per CDR3 protein, without DNA. The repertoire table contains a few hundred thousand distinct CDR3 sequences. Per germline, CDR1 SGHVS and CDR2 FNYEAQ. The length of the CDR3 is 13 residues. The sequencing input was blood T cells: a sorted CD56 or NKG2C T cell subset, CD4+ or CD8+ T cells, or bulk PBMC T cells (not recorded which). The source is a man between 18 and 35 years old in good health. The genes are TRBV7-6 and TRBJ1-2; checking the TCRdb D call of TRBD1 is not possible without DNA. The CDR3 sequence: CASSHGQGLGYTF.